These 27 T cell receptor beta chains originate from one sample sequenced in a study of cytomegalovirus exposure and HLA in healthy donors. PCR was performed using 60 Vbeta and 13 Jbeta primers. The table came from immunoSEQ multiplex PCR; TCRdb's copy has only in-frame clones and leaves some out. The top ten clones hold roughly a tenth of a sample with 190,000 or so clones, about 85% of them seen once. The sample consisted of PBMCs. These receptor sequences come from a woman aged 50 to 60 in good health and CMV-seropositive.

The chain is built from TRBV7-9 and TRBJ2-1; the match to TRBD2 covers 8 bases. This CDR3 has 15 residues. J was trimmed by 2 bases and V by 11 bases; bases with no gene match: 11. Germline CDR1 is SEHNR and CDR2 is FQNEAQ (reference sequence). The CDR3 DNA sequence: TGTGCCGGAACAAGCGGGGGAACGGCCTACAATGAGCAGTTCTTC. Translation gives CAGTSGGTAYNEQFF.

Only a few counts were recorded for this clone. The J gene is TRBJ1-6, the V gene TRBV10-3; the D is unclear. Looked up from germline, CDR1 is ENHRY and CDR2 is SYGVKD. This CDR3 region has 12 residues. Trimming removed 2 bases from V and 7 bases from J, with 3 bases in between. CDR3 nucleotide sequence: TGTGCCATCAGTGAGCCAAATTCACCCCTCCACTTT. It translates to CAISEPNSPLHF.

This rearrangement joins TRBV30 to TRBJ2-5; TRBD2 might be the D (5 bases). The length of the CDR3 is 14 residues. Germline CDR1 GTSNPN, CDR2 SVGIG (reference sequence). The ends were cut back, 2 bases at V and 2 bases at J, with 12 bases in the middle. The DNA of the CDR3 is TGTGCCTGGAGTCCACGGGATCCTCAAGAGACCCAGTACTTC. Its translation is CAWSPRDPQETQYF.

This CDR3 reads CASSTNLQGETQYF. In DNA, the CDR3 is TGTGCCAGCAGTACAAACCTTCAGGGGGAGACCCAGTACTTC. The V gene is TRBV27, the J gene TRBJ2-5; D perhaps matches TRBD1 (6 bases). Per the germline V gene, CDR1 is MNHEY and CDR2 is SMNVEV (reference sequence). The CDR3 spans 14 residues. V was cut by 5 bases and J by 5 bases, with 15 bases left in between.

The chain links TRBV6-1 to TRBJ2-5, with TRBD2 matching over 9 bases. This CDR3 comprises 15 residues. The J segment lost 5 bases and the V segment lost 2 bases, leaving 6 bases of the junction unmatched. CDR1 is MNHNS and CDR2 is SASEGT in the germline V gene. The CDR3 reads CASSEYLRGGETQYF. DNA of the CDR3: TGTGCCAGCAGTGAATATTTGCGGGGGGGGGAGACCCAGTACTTC.

The chain carries TRBV30 and TRBJ1-2, with a weak D call TRBD1 (6 bases). V was pared by 0 bases and J by 8 bases, with 10 bases between. There are 12 residues in the CDR3. Germline values: CDR1 GTSNPN, CDR2 SVGIG (reference sequence). The CDR3 loop reads CAWSVRQGGYTF. The DNA for the CDR3 is TGTGCCTGGAGTGTACGGCAGGGGGGCTACACCTTC.

This clone came up once. DNA of the CDR3: TGCGCCAGCAGCCAAGAGATTCTGCCGTCGGGTCAGCCCCAGCATTTT. The encoded protein is CASSQEILPSGQPQHF. The rearrangement uses TRBV4-3 and TRBJ1-5, with unresolved D. From germline, CDR1 is LGHNA and CDR2 YSLEER. The CDR3 is 16 residues long. V was cut by 0 bases and J by 6 bases, with 15 bases left in between.

The chain joins TRBV5-1 to TRBJ2-5; D possibly corresponds to TRBD1 (6 bases). Germline CDR1 is SGHRS and CDR2 is YFSETQ. This CDR3 comprises 13 residues. V was clipped by 4 bases and J by 5 bases, with 12 bases between them. DNA for the CDR3: TGCGCCAGCAGCCCGACAGGTGTTGAGACCCAGTACTTC. Its protein is CASSPTGVETQYF.

V gene TRBV27 combines with J gene TRBJ1-1, with 8 bases fitting TRBD1. V lost 3 bases to trimming and J lost 1 base; unmatched junction nucleotides: 13. This CDR3 has 18 residues. Germline CDR1 is MNHEY and CDR2 is SMNVEV (reference sequence). This CDR3 is CASSFRGQVVRPNTEAFF. CDR3 DNA sequence: TGTGCCAGCAGTTTCCGGGGACAGGTGGTGAGACCGAACACTGAAGCTTTCTTT.

The V and J genes are TRBV5-1 and TRBJ2-3, with 9 bases that match TRBD2. The CDR3 sequence is 16 residues long. The J segment lost 3 bases and the V segment lost 0 bases, leaving 5 bases of the junction unmatched. Germline-derived CDR1 and CDR2 are SGHRS and YFSETQ. The CDR3 DNA is TGCGCCAGCAGCTTGGGACTAGCGGTTAAAACAGATACGCAGTATTTT. It is translated as CASSLGLAVKTDTQYF. Drawing the rest from reference TRBV5-1 and TRBJ2-3, the complete variable domain is KAGVTQTPRYLIKTRGQQVTLSCSPISGHRSVSWYQQTPGQGLQFLFEYFSETQRNKGNFPGRFSGRQFSNSRSEMNVSTLELGDSALYLCASSLGLAVKTDTQYFGPGTRLTVL.

This clone was recorded a few times. The V and J genes are TRBV6-4 and TRBJ1-1; 7 bases align to TRBD1. CDR1 is MRHNA and CDR2 is SNTAGT in the germline V gene. V lost 6 bases to trimming and J lost 3 bases; unmatched junction nucleotides: 7. The CDR3 extends over 14 amino acids. The CDR3 here is CASRRGQHDTEAFF. CDR3 nucleotide sequence: TGTGCCAGCAGACGGGGACAGCACGACACTGAAGCTTTCTTT.

The J gene is TRBJ1-5, the V gene TRBV5-5; possibly TRBD1 for D (5 bases). The CDR3 runs to 14 residues. Germline loops: CDR1 SGHKS, CDR2 YYEKEE (reference sequence). Trimming took 2 bases from V and 7 from J, leaving 13 bases between them. The DNA for the CDR3 is TGTGCCAGCAGCTTTCCGGGTCAGGGACAGCCCCAGCATTTT. Residues: CASSFPGQGQPQHF.

The chain links TRBV11-3 to TRBJ1-1; D unresolved. CDR3 length equals 13 residues. Germline V gene data show CDR1 as SGHNT and CDR2 as YENEEA. Trimming removed 3 bases from V and 1 base from J, with 6 bases in between. CDR3 loop: CASSFNTNTEAFF. The CDR3 DNA reads TGTGCCAGCAGCTTTAACACGAACACTGAAGCTTTCTTT.

This clone was observed a handful of times. V gene TRBV6-1 combines with J gene TRBJ2-7, with 8 bases aligning to TRBD1. V gave up 2 bases and J gave up 7 bases; unmatched junction bases: 7. The germline CDR1 and CDR2 sequences are MNHNS and SASEGT. The CDR3 spans 14 residues. The CDR3 is CASSEFQGAGEQYF. CDR3 sequence (DNA): TGTGCCAGCAGTGAATTTCAGGGGGCAGGGGAGCAGTACTTC.

The CDR3 protein is CASSPRTSGDTGELFF. The CDR3 region has the DNA TGTGCCAGCAGCCCGAGGACTAGCGGGGACACCGGGGAGCTGTTTTTT. V is TRBV6-4 and J is TRBJ2-2, with 12 bases matching TRBD2. The CDR3 contains 16 residues. With V trimmed by 6 bases and J by 3 bases, 5 bases remained unmatched. Germline-derived CDR1 and CDR2 are MRHNA and SNTAGT.

In this sample, this clone turned up once. V and J are TRBV27 and TRBJ2-7; D perhaps matches TRBD1 (6 bases). Between the trimmed V and J ends, which lost 5 bases and 11 bases, there was a span of 19 bases. CDR3 length equals 13 residues. Germline V gene data show CDR1 as MNHEY and CDR2 as SMNVEV (reference sequence). The CDR3 sequence is CASSDPGQALEYF. The DNA of the CDR3 is TGTGCCAGCAGTGATCCGGGACAAGCCTTGGAGTACTTC.

This rearrangement joins TRBV4-1 to TRBJ2-6; possible D gene TRBD1, 5 bases. CDR1 is MGHRA, CDR2 YSYEKL, per germline. CDR3 size: 19 residues. The V end lost 3 bases, the J end lost 0 bases, and 18 bases lay between the germline ends. Here the CDR3 reads CASSQGLGQANSGANVLTF. The DNA of the CDR3 is TGCGCCAGCAGCCAGGGCCTGGGGCAGGCAAACTCTGGGGCCAACGTCCTGACTTTC.

The genes are TRBV6-1 and TRBJ2-7, with 10 bases lining up with TRBD1. Germline CDR1 is MNHNS and CDR2 is SASEGT. With V trimmed by 6 bases and J by 5 bases, 7 bases remained unmatched. The CDR3 spans 14 residues. In DNA, the CDR3 is TGTGCCAGCAGGACCGACAGGGGGCAGGACGAGCAGTACTTC. Its protein product is CASRTDRGQDEQYF.

The chain carries TRBV30 and TRBJ2-7; 10 bases map to TRBD2. The germline V gene encodes CDR1 GTSNPN and CDR2 SVGIG (reference sequence). The CDR3 is made up of 14 amino acids. Trimming at V came to 6 bases and at J to 4 bases, leaving 9 bases not matched to a gene. The CDR3 here is CACQVAGGAYEQYF. In DNA form, the CDR3 reads TGTGCCTGTCAAGTAGCGGGGGGCGCATACGAGCAGTACTTC.

The chain links TRBV7-9 to TRBJ1-2; TRBD1 matches 10 bases. Unmatched junction bases numbered 12, after V lost 5 bases and J lost 6 bases. Germline values: CDR1 SEHNR, CDR2 FQNEAQ (reference sequence). The CDR3 has 16 residues. For the CDR3, the DNA is TGTGCCAGCAGCCTCGGGACAGGGGTTCGAGAGCATGGCTACACCTTC. It translates to CASSLGTGVREHGYTF.

The rearrangement uses TRBV29-1 and TRBJ1-2, with 8 bases matching TRBD1. Trimming removed 6 bases from V and 7 bases from J; junction bases left unmatched: 13. Germline V gene data show CDR1 as SQVTM and CDR2 as ANQGSEA. This CDR3 has 14 residues. The CDR3 nucleotides are TGCAGCGTGGCCGGGACAGGAGTCCGGGGTGGCTACACCTTC. Amino acid sequence: CSVAGTGVRGGYTF. Full variable domain (rest looked up from reference TRBV29-1 and TRBJ1-2): SAVISQKPSRDICQRGTSLTIQCQVDSQVTMMFWYRQQPGQSLTLIATANQGSEATYESGFVIDKFPISRPNLTFSTLTVSNMSPEDSSIYLCSVAGTGVRGGYTFGSGTRLTVV.

The chain couples TRBV19 to TRBJ2-3; a weak D match, TRBD2 (5 bases). V shed 1 base and J shed 4 bases, with 12 bases lying between them. Looked up from germline, CDR1 is LNHDA and CDR2 is SQIVND (reference sequence). The length of the CDR3 is 15 residues. The CDR3 sequence is CASSIVASTPDTQYF. In nucleotides, the CDR3 is TGTGCCAGTAGTATAGTGGCTAGCACTCCAGATACGCAGTATTTT.

CDR3 sequence: CASSFSGGAYEQFF. The CDR3 region has the DNA TGTGCCAGCAGCTTTAGCGGGGGGGCTTATGAGCAGTTCTTC. The chain is built from TRBV7-2 and TRBJ2-1; 11 bases fit TRBD2. Germline values: CDR1 SGHTA, CDR2 FQGNSA. The CDR3 runs to 14 residues. The junction had 3 bases not matched to a gene; V was cut back by 3 bases and J by 8 bases.

This clone has only one observation. This chain uses TRBV19 with TRBJ1-4; weak D call: TRBD1 (5 bases). The CDR3 covers 15 residues. The germline V gene has CDR1 LNHDA and CDR2 SQIVND (reference sequence). Trimming stripped 7 bases from V and 7 bases from J, with 19 bases between. The CDR3 reads CASNKGGVRSEKLFF. The CDR3 DNA reads TGTGCCAGTAATAAGGGAGGGGTGAGAAGTGAAAAACTGTTTTTT.

J is TRBJ2-3 and V is TRBV7-9; 14 nucleotides line up with TRBD2. This CDR3 has 15 residues. Germline-derived CDR1 and CDR2 are SEHNR and FQNEAQ (reference sequence). V shed 4 bases and J 4 bases; nucleotides not matched to a gene: 1. CDR3 sequence (DNA): TGTGCCAGCAGCTCGACTAGCGGGGGGGCAGATACGCAGTATTTT. This encodes CASSSTSGGADTQYF.

The V and J genes are TRBV30 and TRBJ1-2; maybe TRBD1 (6 bases). CDR3 length: 13 residues. Germline V gives CDR1 GTSNPN, CDR2 SVGIG (reference sequence). The germline V and J ends were trimmed by 0 bases and 4 bases, with 9 bases remaining between them. This CDR3 reads CAWSVGQLYGYTF. CDR3 in DNA: TGTGCCTGGAGTGTTGGACAGCTCTATGGCTACACCTTC. The whole variable domain, remainder taken from reference TRBV30 and TRBJ1-2, is SQTIHQWPATLVQPVGSPLSLECTVEGTSNPNLYWYRQAAGRGLQLLFYSVGIGQISSEVPQNLSASRPQDRQFILSSKKLLLSDSGFYLCAWSVGQLYGYTFGSGTRLTVV.

This clone was seen only a few times. J is TRBJ1-5 and V is TRBV9; 8 bases align to TRBD1. CDR1 and CDR2 (germline): SGDLS, YYNGEE. There are 14 residues in the CDR3. The ends lost 3 bases at V and 4 bases at J; junction bases unmatched: 3. The CDR3 region is CASSATGGNQPQHF. Here the CDR3 DNA reads TGTGCCAGCAGCGCTACAGGGGGAAATCAGCCCCAGCATTTT.